The 15 T cell receptor beta chains given below trace back to one sample, sequenced in a study of control samples from healthy donors and cancer patients. The repertoire was sequenced with immunoSEQ multiplex PCR; TCRdb's copy has only in-frame clones and lacks some. The data show roughly 63,000 clones, 90% seen once. The specimen was PBMCs. These TCRs come from a man between 60 and 75 years old with colorectal cancer.

The V call is TRBV5-5, the J call TRBJ2-3; D call uncertain. V was clipped by 0 bases and J by 3 bases, with 5 bases between them. The CDR3 totals 13 residues. CDR1 is SGHKS and CDR2 is YYEKEE in the germline V gene (reference sequence). The DNA for the CDR3 is TGTGCCAGCAGCTTGGGCTGGACAGATACGCAGTATTTT. Its protein is CASSLGWTDTQYF. The full variable domain, in which reference TRBV5-5 and TRBJ2-3 provide the parts outside the CDR3, is DAGVTQSPTHLIKTRGQQVTLRCSPISGHKSVSWYQQVLGQGPQFIFQYYEKEERGRGNFPDRFSARQFPNYSSELNVNALLLGDSALYLCASSLGWTDTQYFGPGTRLTVL.

The count of this clone is one. J is TRBJ2-3 and V is TRBV28; the match to TRBD1 covers 7 bases. Germline V CDR1 and CDR2: MDHEN, SYDVKM. After removal of 7 bases from V and 8 bases from J, the junction contained 6 bases not matched to a gene. The CDR3 length is 12 residues. The CDR3 DNA reads TGTGCCAGCATAGGGGGCTTCGGTACGCAGTATTTT. As protein: CASIGGFGTQYF.

This chain connects TRBV28 to TRBJ2-7; TRBD2 might be the D (6 bases). The CDR3 totals 13 residues. Trimming left V 8 bases short and J 0 bases short, with 11 bases between. Germline lookup yields CDR1 MDHEN and CDR2 SYDVKM. The CDR3 DNA reads as TGTGCCAGCGGGACTCCAAGCTCCTACGAGCAGTACTTC. Protein sequence: CASGTPSSYEQYF.

The chain links TRBV18 to TRBJ2-3, with 12 bases fitting TRBD2. There are 16 residues in the CDR3. V was clipped by 3 bases and J by 1 base; unmatched bases: 2. Germline CDR1 reads KGHSH; CDR2 reads LQKENI. In DNA, the CDR3 is TGTGCCAGCTCACCTTGGACTAGCGGGGGCACAGATACGCAGTATTTT. Translated: CASSPWTSGGTDTQYF.

With respect to this clone: One end of the junction does not line up with germline, which may come from a read error. CDR3 bases: TGTGCCAGCAGCATAGAGGGGACATTCGAGCAGTACTTC. Translation: CASSIEGTFEQYF. The chain has TRBV11-3 and TRBJ2-7; a possible D gene is TRBD1 (6 bases). The CDR3 length is 13 residues. Germline assignment: CDR1 SGHNT and CDR2 YENEEA.

CDR3 amino acids: CASRTTGGAEAFF. In nucleotides, the CDR3 is TGTGCCAGCAGGACGACAGGGGGGGCTGAAGCTTTCTTT. The chain recombines TRBV27 with TRBJ1-1, with 9 nucleotides matching TRBD1. The V gene end was trimmed by 6 bases and the J gene end by 6 bases; junction bases not matched to a gene: 5. Germline loops: CDR1 MNHEY, CDR2 SMNVEV (reference sequence). The CDR3 runs to 13 residues.

The chain links TRBV15 to TRBJ1-2, with no clear D. The CDR3 spans 14 residues. V lost 0 bases to trimming and J lost 8 bases, with 13 bases between them. Germline V gene lookup returns CDR1 LNHNV and CDR2 YYDKDF (reference sequence). CDR3 nucleotides: TGTGCCACCAGCAGAGATCAAGGGTCGGACGGCTACACCTTC. This codes for CATSRDQGSDGYTF.

This sequence joins TRBV20-1 and TRBJ1-2; unclear D gene. V was clipped by 5 bases and J by 8 bases, with 9 bases between them. The CDR3 spans 10 residues. Germline loops: CDR1 DFQATT, CDR2 SNEGSKA (reference sequence). CDR3 protein: CSARREGYTF. The CDR3 nucleotides read TGCAGTGCTCGACGCGAAGGCTACACCTTC.

The rearrangement joins TRBV7-6 to TRBJ2-1, with 9 bases that match TRBD2. Germline V CDR1 and CDR2: SGHVS, FNYEAQ. There are 14 residues in the CDR3. V was pared by 5 bases and J by 9 bases, with 8 bases of the junction left unmatched. CDR3 coding DNA: TGTGCCAGCAGCCGACAGGCGGGGGGGCTTGAGCAGTTCTTC. Translated, it gives CASSRQAGGLEQFF.

V and J are TRBV19 and TRBJ2-3, with TRBD1 as a possible D gene (5 bases). Between the trimmed V and J ends, which lost 8 bases and 0 bases, there was a span of 9 bases. The germline V gene encodes CDR1 LNHDA and CDR2 SQIVND (reference sequence). The CDR3 has 13 residues. CDR3 in amino acids: CASGDRSTDTQYF. The CDR3, as DNA: TGTGCCAGTGGCGACAGAAGCACAGATACGCAGTATTTT.

This chain links TRBV7-8 with TRBJ2-2; D is perhaps TRBD2 (6 bases). Germline-derived CDR1 and CDR2 are SGHVS and FQNEAQ. The CDR3 totals 16 residues. Trimming left V 0 bases short and J 1 base short, with 9 bases between. The CDR3: CASSLAVGGNTGELFF. CDR3 bases: TGTGCCAGCAGCTTAGCGGTCGGGGGGAACACCGGGGAGCTGTTTTTT.

In this sample, this clone turned up once. The rearrangement links TRBV5-8 to TRBJ1-5; 9 bases map to TRBD1. CDR1 and CDR2 (germline): SGHTS, YDEGEE. The CDR3 totals 16 residues. V was clipped by 4 bases and J by 2 bases; unmatched bases: 7. The CDR3 reads CASSTQGARGNQPQHF. CDR3 DNA: TGTGCCAGCAGCACACAGGGGGCGAGGGGCAATCAGCCCCAGCATTTT.

The DNA for the CDR3 is TGTGCCAGCAGCCCAGGCCTGGGAGGGCATGCCGGGGAGCTGTTTTTT. The encoded protein is CASSPGLGGHAGELFF. V is TRBV3-1 (or the pseudogene TRBV3-2) and J is TRBJ2-2; 7 nucleotides line up with TRBD2. V shed 4 bases, J shed 6 bases, and the junction held 11 bases outside the gene matches. Per germline, CDR1 LGHDT and CDR2 YNNKEL (reference sequence). The CDR3 totals 16 residues.

This chain connects TRBV3-1 (or the pseudogene TRBV3-2) to TRBJ1-1, with D uncertain. CDR3 length equals 11 residues. Germline V gene data show CDR1 as LGHDT and CDR2 as YNNKEL (reference sequence). Deletions cut 6 bases from V and 2 bases from J, with 4 bases between. CDR3 sequence: CASRLNTEAFF. DNA of the CDR3: TGTGCCAGCAGGCTAAACACTGAAGCTTTCTTT.

The rearrangement joins TRBV12-3 or TRBV12-4 to TRBJ2-3; 7 bases align to TRBD1. V dropped 4 bases and J dropped 6; count of bases not matched to a gene: 4. This CDR3 spans 13 amino acids. The CDR3 loop reads CASSSRGQDTQYF. The CDR3, as DNA: TGTGCCAGCAGTTCAAGGGGACAGGATACGCAGTATTTT.